Listed below are T cell receptor beta chains from one sample, sequenced in a study of OX40 agonist ivuxolimab in advanced cancers. Clones were read by immunoSEQ multiplex PCR, and TCRdb kept only the in-frame ones, dropping some. Of about 30,000 clones in the sample, roughly 90% were seen once. The source was CD4+ or CD8+ T cells sorted from blood, collected in a trial of the OX40 agonist ivuxolimab. These TCRs come from an adult with an advanced solid tumor such as melanoma, head and neck, liver or kidney cancer. CDR3s include the opening cysteine and the closing phenylalanine or tryptophan. A D gene is named only where the DNA matches it firmly. A row's size may be missing; if present it is once, few, many or a size class.

CDR3 protein: CASSAATGASYEQYF
CDR3 DNA: TGTGCCAGTAGTGCAGCGACAGGGGCAAGCTACGAGCAGTACTTC
J gene: TRBJ2-7
clone size: -
V gene: TRBV19
D gene: TRBD1

CDR3 protein: CASSPSRNYEQYF
CDR3 DNA: TGTGCCAGCAGCCCGAGCAGGAACTACGAGCAGTACTTC
J gene: TRBJ2-7
clone size: -
V gene: TRBV7-9
D gene: -

CDR3 protein: CASSPWAASNQPQHF
CDR3 DNA: TGCGCCAGCAGCCCCTGGGCTGCTAGCAATCAGCCCCAGCATTTT
J gene: TRBJ1-5
clone size: -
V gene: TRBV4-1
D gene: -

CDR3 protein: CASSIVTGFYGYTF
CDR3 DNA: TGTGCCAGTAGTATAGTGACAGGGTTTTATGGCTACACCTTC
J gene: TRBJ1-2
clone size: -
V gene: TRBV19
D gene: TRBD1

CDR3 protein: CASSLGTGNLYNSPLHF
CDR3 DNA: TGTGCCAGCAGCTTAGGGACAGGGAACCTTTATAATTCACCCCTCCACTTT
J gene: TRBJ1-6
clone size: -
V gene: TRBV7-2
D gene: TRBD1

CDR3 protein: CASSYSTGFHEQFF
CDR3 DNA: TGTGCCAGCAGTTACTCGACTGGGTTCCATGAGCAGTTCTTC
J gene: TRBJ2-1
clone size: -
V gene: TRBV6-5
D gene: -

CDR3 protein: CASSQELDLKEQFF
CDR3 DNA: TGCGCCAGCAGCCAAGAACTAGACCTTAAGGAGCAGTTCTTC
J gene: TRBJ2-1
clone size: -
V gene: TRBV4-3
D gene: -

CDR3 protein: CASSQDPGPADTQYF
CDR3 DNA: TGCGCCAGCAGCCAAGATCCAGGGCCGGCAGATACGCAGTATTTT
J gene: TRBJ2-3
clone size: -
V gene: TRBV4-1
D gene: -

CDR3 protein: CASGTTSGRGYNEQFF
CDR3 DNA: TGTGCTAGTGGTACCACTAGCGGGAGGGGGTACAATGAGCAGTTCTTC
J gene: TRBJ2-1
clone size: once
V gene: TRBV12-5
D gene: TRBD2

CDR3 protein: CASTEQGPPYEQYF
CDR3 DNA: TGTGCCAGCACCGAACAGGGGCCTCCCTACGAGCAGTACTTC
J gene: TRBJ2-7
clone size: -
V gene: TRBV6-5
D gene: TRBD1

CDR3 protein: CASSVAGRSYEQYF
CDR3 DNA: TGTGCCAGCAGTGTCGCGGGGAGATCCTACGAGCAGTACTTC
J gene: TRBJ2-7
clone size: -
V gene: TRBV27
D gene: -